Following are 23 T cell receptor beta chains from one sample sequenced in a study of shared clonotypes between healthy human individuals. The repertoire was sequenced with immunoSEQ multiplex PCR; TCRdb's copy has only in-frame clones and lacks some. The table lists fewer than 650,000 clones, 76% of them singletons. Sequenced material: PBMCs. The receptors shown here come from a middle-aged woman in good health. Some clones in this sample may be carry-over from other donors' samples.

The chain carries TRBV5-4 and TRBJ1-3, with 9 bases lining up with TRBD1. The CDR3 is 15 residues long. After removal of 4 bases from V and 4 bases from J, the junction contained 6 bases not matched to a gene. Germline lookup yields CDR1 SGHNT and CDR2 YYREEE (reference sequence). For the CDR3, the DNA is TGTGCCAGCAGCATCGGACAGGGGAGGGGAAACACCATATATTTT. This gives the protein CASSIGQGRGNTIYF.

The chain joins TRBV9 to TRBJ1-5; a possible D gene is TRBD1 (5 bases). V was cut by 0 bases and J by 5 bases, with 9 bases left in between. The germline V gene encodes CDR1 SGDLS and CDR2 YYNGEE. The CDR3 runs 14 residues. CDR3 protein: CASSVGGRDQPQHF. The CDR3 DNA is TGTGCCAGCAGCGTAGGGGGCAGGGATCAGCCCCAGCATTTT.

This clone was observed a handful of times. The V call is TRBV5-4, the J call TRBJ2-7, with 9 bases that match TRBD1. With V trimmed by 2 bases and J by 3 bases, 3 bases remained unmatched. CDR3 length equals 14 residues. Germline loops: CDR1 SGHNT, CDR2 YYREEE (reference sequence). The DNA of the CDR3 is TGTGCCAGCAGCTTTGGGGACAGGGACTACGAGCAGTACTTC. The encoded protein is CASSFGDRDYEQYF.

The chain joins TRBV2 to TRBJ2-7, with 8 positions matching TRBD2. V dropped 3 bases and J dropped 6; count of bases not matched to a gene: 25. The V gene's germline CDR1 is SNHLY and CDR2 FYNNEI. This CDR3 spans 20 amino acids. In nucleotides, the CDR3 is TGTGCCAGCAGTGAGGAGGTGTGGACTAGCACTGGCGGGGGTACCCCCGAGCAGTACTTC. Protein sequence: CASSEEVWTSTGGGTPEQYF.

Comment on this clone: A much larger clone lies one base from this, so it may be a read error. J is TRBJ2-7 and V is TRBV5-4; TRBD1 matches at 9 bases. The germline gives CDR1 SGHNT, CDR2 YYREEE (reference sequence). This CDR3 contains 15 residues. The CDR3 reads CASSWGQGGLYEQCF. The CDR3 DNA is TGTGCCAGCAGCTGGGGACAGGGTGGCTTATACGAGCAGTGCTTC.

The gene calls are TRBV11-2 and TRBJ1-5; D remains ambiguous. Germline assignment: CDR1 SGHAT and CDR2 FQNNGV. This CDR3 region has 13 residues. V was cut by 0 bases and J by 9 bases, with 9 bases left in between. The CDR3: CASSLELTGPQHF. The DNA of the CDR3 is TGTGCCAGCAGCTTAGAACTGACGGGGCCCCAGCATTTT.

This clone has more than one count but fewer than ten. V usage is TRBV19 and J usage is TRBJ2-5, with 14 bases matching TRBD2. Germline lookup yields CDR1 LNHDA and CDR2 SQIVND (reference sequence). This CDR3 region has 17 residues. The V segment lost 6 bases and the J segment 3 bases; nucleotides outside the gene matches: 9. This chain's CDR3 is CASSPSWGLAGEETQYF. The DNA of the CDR3 is TGTGCCAGTAGCCCTTCTTGGGGACTAGCGGGAGAAGAGACCCAGTACTTC.

V and J are TRBV5-1 and TRBJ2-5; D gene unclear. Looked up from germline, CDR1 is SGHRS and CDR2 is YFSETQ. The CDR3 extends over 14 amino acids. Trimming shortened V by 3 bases and J by 5 bases, and 14 bases separated the two germline ends. The CDR3 spells CASSSSNREETQYF. The DNA for the CDR3 is TGCGCCAGCAGCTCATCGAACCGTGAGGAGACCCAGTACTTC.

This clone has just a few counts. For the CDR3, the DNA is TGTGCCAGCAGCTTGTTCGTGGGAGGCTATGGCTACACCTTC. This codes for CASSLFVGGYGYTF. The V and J genes are TRBV5-4 and TRBJ1-2; D is unclear. The CDR3 loop spans 14 amino acids. V was trimmed by 1 base and J by 4 bases, leaving 11 bases between them. Germline V lookup: CDR1 SGHNT, CDR2 YYREEE (reference sequence).

V and J are TRBV10-1 and TRBJ2-1, with TRBD2 matching 8 bases. Germline lookup yields CDR1 WNHNN and CDR2 SYGVQD (reference sequence). This CDR3 has 15 amino acids. V lost 4 bases and J lost 7; bases outside the gene matches: 9. The CDR3 sequence is CASSVIVAGRNEQFF. The DNA of the CDR3 is TGCGCCAGCAGTGTGATAGTAGCGGGAAGGAATGAGCAGTTCTTC.

This clone has ten or more counts. The rearrangement links TRBV5-4 to TRBJ2-1, with a tentative D call TRBD1 (6 bases). The CDR3 extends over 12 amino acids. CDR1 is SGHNT, CDR2 YYREEE, per germline (reference sequence). Trimming left V 9 bases short and J 6 bases short, with 13 bases between. CDR3 coding DNA: TGTGCCACCGGAACCAGGGGCAATGAGCAGTTCTTC. Residues: CATGTRGNEQFF.

Concerning this clone itself: Germline and junction disagree at one end, which may indicate a read error. This chain joins TRBV15 and TRBJ2-5; either TRBD1 or TRBD2 may fit D (5 bases each). This CDR3 has 13 amino acids. Germline V gene data show CDR1 as LNHNV and CDR2 as YYDKDF (reference sequence). The CDR3 protein is CATSRERGHPPDF. The CDR3 bases are TGTGCCACCAGCAGAGAGAGGGGCCATCCCCCTGACTTC.

CDR3 amino acids: CASLQNGAYEQYF. CDR3 sequence (DNA): TGTGCCAGCTTGCAAAACGGGGCCTACGAGCAGTACTTC. The chain couples TRBV10-3 to TRBJ2-5; tentative D call: TRBD2 (5 bases). The closer fit of TRBJ2-7 to the DNA end suggests the J call may be wrong. Germline CDR1 reads ENHRY; CDR2 reads SYGVKD. The CDR3 sequence is 13 residues long.

The sample holds a few counts of this clone. This chain connects TRBV19 to TRBJ1-1, with 10 bases fitting TRBD1. Germline CDR1 reads LNHDA; CDR2 reads SQIVND (reference sequence). Trimming removed 3 bases from V and 6 bases from J; junction bases left unmatched: 1. CDR3 length: 13 amino acids. CDR3 residues: CASSIGTGAEAFF. As DNA, the CDR3 is TGTGCCAGTAGTATCGGGACAGGGGCTGAAGCTTTCTTT.

The CDR3: CASRPSGYTDTQYF. The CDR3 coding sequence is TGTGCCAGCAGACCTAGCGGGTACACAGATACGCAGTATTTT. The chain recombines TRBV14 with TRBJ2-3, with TRBD2 identical over 8 bases. The CDR3 is 14 amino acids. Germline CDR1 SGHDN, CDR2 FVKESK. The ends lost 6 bases at V and 2 bases at J; junction bases unmatched: 4.

The chain joins TRBV6-5 to TRBJ2-5; 7 bases fit TRBD1. The J call may not be correct, given that the DNA end is closer to TRBJ2-7. The CDR3 consists of 14 residues. Germline V CDR1 and CDR2: MNHEY, SVGAGI. The DNA of the CDR3 is TGTGCCAGCCTACCGAGGACAGGAGCCTACGAGCAGTACTTC. Translated: CASLPRTGAYEQYF.

The J gene is TRBJ2-7, the V gene TRBV27; the D gene is possibly TRBD2 (5 bases). The germline V gene has CDR1 MNHEY and CDR2 SMNVEV (reference sequence). V shed 9 bases and J shed 0 bases, with 15 bases lying between them. This CDR3 comprises 14 residues. CDR3 nucleotides: TGTGCCAGGGCCCTAGCAGTCCGCTCCTACGAGCAGTACTTC. Translating gives CARALAVRSYEQYF.

The V gene is TRBV18, the J gene TRBJ2-1, with TRBD1 matching 9 bases. V lost 3 bases, J lost 2 bases, and 2 bases stayed unmatched. CDR1 is KGHSH, CDR2 LQKENI, per germline. This CDR3 region has 15 residues. CDR3 in DNA: TGTGCCAGCTCACCCAGGACAGGGGCCTACAATGAGCAGTTCTTC. It yields the protein CASSPRTGAYNEQFF.

This chain joins TRBV6-5 and TRBJ2-7, with TRBD1 matching 7 bases. Germline trimming cut 5 bases from V and 4 bases from J; bases unmatched to any gene: 5. The CDR3 extends over 13 amino acids. Germline CDR1 reads MNHEY; CDR2 reads SVGAGI. CDR3 amino acids: CASSRDRVYEQYF. The CDR3 bases are TGTGCCAGCAGTCGAGACAGGGTTTACGAGCAGTACTTC.

The rearrangement joins TRBV10-3 to TRBJ2-1; 13 bases agree with TRBD2. Trimming cost V 3 bases and J 9 bases; bases outside gene matches: 20. Germline V gene data show CDR1 as ENHRY and CDR2 as SYGVKD. The CDR3 is made up of 20 amino acids. CDR3 sequence: CAISDPGLAGVPPARGEQFF. DNA for the CDR3: TGTGCCATCAGTGACCCCGGACTAGCGGGAGTTCCCCCGGCCAGAGGTGAGCAGTTCTTC.

The chain employs TRBV23-1 and TRBJ1-1; TRBD1 is a possible D gene (5 bases). TRBV23-1 is known as an ORF, though its function is uncertain. Trimming shortened V by 2 bases and J by 0 bases, and 13 bases separated the two germline ends. The CDR3 contains 16 residues. CDR3: CASSQLNRKLNTEAFF. Here the CDR3 DNA reads TGCGCCAGCAGTCAACTCAACAGGAAATTGAACACTGAAGCTTTCTTT.

This chain links TRBV11-2 with TRBJ2-1, with 8 positions matching TRBD2. The CDR3 has 15 amino acids. Germline V gives CDR1 SGHAT, CDR2 FQNNGV. J gave up 4 bases and V 1 base, and 3 bases lay outside the gene matches. For the CDR3, the DNA is TGTGCCAGCAGCTTAGTTCTAGCGGGTTACAATGAGCAGTTCTTC. Its translation: CASSLVLAGYNEQFF.

The chain couples TRBV7-2 to TRBJ2-5; 8 bases match TRBD2. The CDR3 runs 14 residues. Germline V gene lookup returns CDR1 SGHTA and CDR2 FQGNSA. V trimming: 6 bases; J trimming: 2 bases; junction bases outside the gene matches: 5. The CDR3 DNA reads TGTGCCAGCAGGACTAGCGTTCAACAAGAGACCCAGTACTTC. Translation: CASRTSVQQETQYF.